This T cell receptor (beta chain) derives from a study of shared clonotypes between healthy human individuals. About the research overall: Contributing individuals were a couple of females and three males aged 18 to 49.

Once extracted for a subset, genomic DNA was divided evenly among several immunoSEQ plates. Generated by immunoSEQ multiplex PCR, the TCRdb table keeps only in-frame clones and is missing some. The table has around 600,000 clones, about 98% seen once. This CDR3 comprises 15 residues. CDR1 and CDR2 from the germline V gene are LGHNA and YSLEER. With 0 bases removed from V and 0 bases from J, the gap between germline ends came to 8 bases. Terminally differentiated effector memory CD45RA+ cells were excluded by CCR7 positive selection of CD45RO-negative cells. The chain couples TRBV4-3 to TRBJ1-1; weak D call: TRBD1 (6 bases). This TCR came from a man between 25 and 39 years old in good health. The sample consisted of naive CD8+ T cells sorted from blood. In DNA, the CDR3 is TGCGCCAGCAGCCAAGAAGACAGGTTGAACACTGAAGCTTTCTTT. Translating it yields CASSQEDRLNTEAFF.